This entry concerns a single TCR beta chain. Its antigen remains unidentified. The entry originates in a study of cytomegalovirus exposure and HLA in healthy donors. Points from the study as a whole: Later analysis suggested links between common viral pathogens and several top significant clusters. There was a cluster of highly shared sequence variants that was likely a sequencing artifact.

The primer mix had 60 Vbeta and 13 Jbeta primers. TCRdb keeps only in-frame clones here, not all; method: immunoSEQ multiplex PCR. The repertoire holds around 110,000 clones, roughly 83% seen once, with roughly 4.3% in the top ten. This CDR3 has 15 residues. V shed 6 bases, J shed 2 bases, and the junction held 5 bases outside the gene matches. CDR1 and CDR2 (germline): SEHNR, FQNEAQ (reference sequence). This receptor was taken from a young man in good health and CMV-seropositive. Sequenced: PBMCs. V gene TRBV7-9 combines with J gene TRBJ2-5, with TRBD2 identical over 11 bases. CDR3 sequence: CASRVGTSGQETQYF. The CDR3 coding sequence is TGTGCCAGCAGAGTGGGGACTAGCGGTCAAGAGACCCAGTACTTC.